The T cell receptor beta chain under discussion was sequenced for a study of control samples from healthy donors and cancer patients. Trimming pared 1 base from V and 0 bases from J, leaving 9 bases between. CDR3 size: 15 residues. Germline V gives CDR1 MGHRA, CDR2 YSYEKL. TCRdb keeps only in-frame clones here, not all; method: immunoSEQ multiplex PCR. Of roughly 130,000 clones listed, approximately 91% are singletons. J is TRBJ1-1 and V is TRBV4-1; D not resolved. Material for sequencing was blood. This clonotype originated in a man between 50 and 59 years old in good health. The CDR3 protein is CASSQGPEMNTEAFF. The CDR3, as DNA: TGCGCCAGCAGCCAAGGTCCCGAGATGAACACTGAAGCTTTCTTT.